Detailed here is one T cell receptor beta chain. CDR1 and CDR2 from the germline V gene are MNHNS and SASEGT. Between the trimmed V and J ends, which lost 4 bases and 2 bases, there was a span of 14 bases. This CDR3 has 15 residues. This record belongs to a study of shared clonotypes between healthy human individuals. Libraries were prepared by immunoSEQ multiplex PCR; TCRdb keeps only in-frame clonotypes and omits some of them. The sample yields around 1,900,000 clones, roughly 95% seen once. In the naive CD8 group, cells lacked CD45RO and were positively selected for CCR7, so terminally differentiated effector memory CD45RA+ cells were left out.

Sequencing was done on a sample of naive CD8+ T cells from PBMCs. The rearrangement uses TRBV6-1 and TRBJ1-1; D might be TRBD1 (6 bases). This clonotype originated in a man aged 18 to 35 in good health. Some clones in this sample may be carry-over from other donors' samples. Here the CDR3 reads CASSGGGWLNTEAFF. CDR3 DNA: TGTGCCAGCAGTGGGGGGGGCTGGCTCAACACTGAAGCTTTCTTT.